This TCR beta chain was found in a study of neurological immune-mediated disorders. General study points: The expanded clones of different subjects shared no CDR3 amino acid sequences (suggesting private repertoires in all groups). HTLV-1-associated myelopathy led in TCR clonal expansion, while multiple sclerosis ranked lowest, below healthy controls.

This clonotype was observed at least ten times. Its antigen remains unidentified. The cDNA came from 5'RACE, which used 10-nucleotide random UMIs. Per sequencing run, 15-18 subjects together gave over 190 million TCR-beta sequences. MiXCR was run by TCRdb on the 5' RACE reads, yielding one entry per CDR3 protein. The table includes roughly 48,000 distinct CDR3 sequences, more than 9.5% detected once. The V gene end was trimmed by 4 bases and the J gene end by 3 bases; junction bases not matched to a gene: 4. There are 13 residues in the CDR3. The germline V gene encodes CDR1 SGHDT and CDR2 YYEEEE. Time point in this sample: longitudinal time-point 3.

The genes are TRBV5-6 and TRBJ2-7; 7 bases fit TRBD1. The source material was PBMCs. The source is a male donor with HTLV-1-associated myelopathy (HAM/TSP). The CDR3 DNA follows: TGTGCCAGCAGCGGCCGGGACAGCTACGAGCAGTACTTC. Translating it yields CASSGRDSYEQYF.